This T cell receptor (beta chain) was identified in a study of blood T cells in healthy people across ages. Per individual sample, total RNA of at least 6 micrograms was extracted. This CDR3 contains 14 residues. Germline CDR1 reads DFQATT; CDR2 reads SNEGSKA (reference sequence). Trimming removed 0 bases at V and 0 bases at J, with 6 bases between. General observations from the study: Naive and antigen-experienced cells could not be conclusively compared, given unsorted PBMCs. While age rose, TCR beta diversity per million T cells dropped in a roughly linear way.

This clonotype was seen more than once but under ten times. What it binds is unknown. With a J-beta primer mix and a sample-barcoded 5' primer, a second PCR ran 7 to 11 cycles. TCRdb independently ran MiXCR on the 5' RACE reads; one entry per CDR3 protein. The repertoire holds approximately 810,000 distinct CDR3 sequences, with about 28% as singletons. The V and J genes are TRBV20-1 and TRBJ1-5, with D unclear. This receptor was identified in a woman aged 80 or over in good health. The sequenced sample was blood. The CDR3 DNA reads as TGCAGTGCTAGAGATGCCGCTAGCAATCAGCCCCAGCATTTT. Its protein product is CSARDAASNQPQHF.